The 21 T cell receptor beta chains in this list originate from one sample, sequenced in a study of blood T cell repertoires in COVID-19. Sequencing used immunoSEQ multiplex PCR; TCRdb keeps in-frame clones, though not all of them. The repertoire has 100,000 to 150,000 clones, less than 85% of them found once; the top ten carry about a sixth. Sequenced material: peripheral blood. The receptors were sampled from a woman of 80 years or more with acute or convalescent COVID-19.

CDR3 loop: CASSAMGLAGGPNEQYF. CDR3 nucleotides: TGTGCCAGCAGCGCCATGGGACTAGCGGGAGGGCCGAACGAGCAGTACTTC. The rearrangement uses TRBV7-2 and TRBJ2-7; 16 nucleotides match TRBD2. This CDR3 contains 17 residues. After removal of 5 bases from V and 5 bases from J, the junction contained 9 bases not matched to a gene. Germline V lookup: CDR1 SGHTA, CDR2 FQGNSA.

This clone has a single count. The V and J genes are TRBV19 and TRBJ1-6; unclear D gene. The CDR3 sequence is 14 residues long. Germline CDR1 reads LNHDA; CDR2 reads SQIVND (reference sequence). V was trimmed by 5 bases and J by 14 bases, leaving 19 bases between them. In DNA form, the CDR3 reads TGTGCCAGTAGTCCTGACACCTTAAACCCGGCCCTCCACTTT. Residues: CASSPDTLNPALHF.

The CDR3 bases are TGTGCCAGCTCACCACCGATGGGACTAGCGGGGGCCTCCTACAATGAGCAGTTCTTC. Its protein product is CASSPPMGLAGASYNEQFF. The J gene is TRBJ2-1, the V gene TRBV18, with 14 bases lining up with TRBD2. Germline CDR1 reads KGHSH; CDR2 reads LQKENI. The V and J ends lost 0 bases and 0 bases, in that order; junction bases with no gene match: 4. CDR3 length: 19 amino acids.

The genes are TRBV6-5 and TRBJ1-2, with TRBD1 identical over 9 bases. This CDR3 is 15 amino acids long. Per the germline V gene, CDR1 is MNHEY and CDR2 is SVGAGI. J gave up 7 bases and V 2 bases, and 8 bases lay outside the gene matches. In DNA form, the CDR3 reads TGTGCCAGCAGTTACAAGCCCCGGACAGGGGTTGGCTACACCTTC. Its protein product is CASSYKPRTGVGYTF.

The rearrangement uses TRBV2 and TRBJ2-5; 7 nucleotides align to TRBD1. Germline V gene lookup returns CDR1 SNHLY and CDR2 FYNNEI. With V trimmed by 7 bases and J by 7 bases, 9 bases remained unmatched. The CDR3 is made up of 13 amino acids. CDR3 in amino acids: CASNREGGWTQYF. As DNA, the CDR3 is TGTGCCAGCAATCGGGAAGGGGGCTGGACCCAGTACTTC.

This clone has a single count. This chain links TRBV6-6 with TRBJ2-7; D not certain. V shed 0 bases and J shed 3 bases, with 12 bases lying between them. This CDR3 is built from 15 residues. Germline CDR1 and CDR2: MNHNY and SVGAGI (reference sequence). Here the CDR3 reads CASSYSQVESYEQYF. CDR3 coding DNA: TGTGCCAGCAGTTACTCCCAGGTAGAAAGCTACGAGCAGTACTTC.

There are a few counts of this clone. CDR3 sequence: CASSYSPKGKFGYGYTF. The DNA for the CDR3 is TGTGCCAGCAGTTACTCTCCGAAGGGGAAGTTCGGCTATGGCTACACCTTC. V gene TRBV6-2 or TRBV6-3 combines with J gene TRBJ1-2; the D gene is possibly TRBD1 (5 bases). V was clipped by 0 bases and J by 4 bases, with 18 bases between them. Germline CDR1 reads MNHEY; CDR2 reads SVGEGT. CDR3 length: 17 amino acids.

This clone was found a few times. The chain couples TRBV7-6 to TRBJ2-7, with TRBD1 matching 10 bases. Trimming took 1 base from V and 3 from J; bases not matched to a gene: 6. Germline CDR1 reads SGHVS; CDR2 reads FNYEAQ. The CDR3 runs 16 residues. The CDR3 loop is CASSLVGDRGFYEQYF. Here the CDR3 DNA reads TGTGCCAGCAGCTTAGTAGGGGACAGGGGTTTCTACGAGCAGTACTTC.

The chain has TRBV5-4 and TRBJ2-3, with 8 bases identical to TRBD2. The CDR3 spans 16 residues. Germline CDR1 SGHNT, CDR2 YYREEE (reference sequence). The V gene end was trimmed by 6 bases and the J gene end by 8 bases; junction bases not matched to a gene: 17. The DNA of the CDR3 is TGTGCCAGCATGATAAAGGGCGGGGGGTCCTTTGGTACGCAGTATTTT. It encodes CASMIKGGGSFGTQYF.

V gene TRBV19 combines with J gene TRBJ1-4; no definite D call. CDR3 size: 14 residues. V lost 8 bases and J 5 bases, leaving 15 bases between the germline ends. The germline V gene encodes CDR1 LNHDA and CDR2 SQIVND (reference sequence). The CDR3 loop is CASGDYAPNEKLFF. For the CDR3, the DNA is TGTGCCAGTGGAGATTATGCCCCCAATGAAAAACTGTTTTTT.

The table lists this clone with a few counts. The rearrangement links TRBV10-3 to TRBJ2-1; D is perhaps TRBD1 (5 bases). The germline gives CDR1 ENHRY, CDR2 SYGVKD. The V end was cut by 5 bases, the J end by 1 base, with 21 bases between. This CDR3 contains 18 residues. CDR3 DNA: TGTGCCATCAGTAGGACGGGTAATTTCGACAGATCCTACAATGAGCAGTTCTTC. This codes for CAISRTGNFDRSYNEQFF.

The V call is TRBV7-6, the J call TRBJ2-5, with a tentative D call TRBD1 (5 bases). The germline CDR1 and CDR2 sequences are SGHVS and FNYEAQ. CDR3 length: 15 amino acids. Trimming removed 2 bases at V and 8 bases at J, with 18 bases between. CDR3 region: CASSLFLGAQGTQYF. For the CDR3, the DNA is TGTGCCAGCAGCTTATTCTTAGGGGCCCAAGGAACCCAGTACTTC.

The rearrangement joins TRBV4-3 to TRBJ2-1; 8 nucleotides line up with TRBD2. V dropped 0 bases and J dropped 7; count of bases not matched to a gene: 11. There are 17 residues in the CDR3. CDR1 and CDR2 from the germline V gene are LGHNA and YSLEER. The CDR3 sequence is CASSQDPLAGTLNEQFF. Here the CDR3 DNA reads TGCGCCAGCAGCCAAGACCCCCTAGCGGGTACCCTTAATGAGCAGTTCTTC.

This clone has a single count. The V gene is TRBV25-1, the J gene TRBJ2-7; no clear D gene. The CDR3 extends over 13 amino acids. Per the germline V gene, CDR1 is MGHDK and CDR2 is SYGVNS. The V and J ends lost 6 bases and 5 bases respectively, with 14 bases between them. This CDR3 is CASRPSSSDEQYF. DNA for the CDR3: TGTGCCAGCAGGCCAAGTTCTAGTGACGAGCAGTACTTC.

The rearrangement uses TRBV6-2 or TRBV6-3 and TRBJ1-2; D unclear. The germline V gene has CDR1 MNHEY and CDR2 SVGEGT. Between the trimmed V and J ends, which lost 4 bases and 0 bases, there was a span of 15 bases. There are 16 residues in the CDR3. The CDR3 loop is CASSFRGENANYGYTF. In DNA form, the CDR3 reads TGTGCCAGCAGTTTCCGTGGGGAGAACGCTAACTATGGCTACACCTTC.

This clone has more than one count but fewer than ten. This chain uses TRBV19 with TRBJ1-5, with TRBD1 identical over 8 bases. CDR3 length equals 15 residues. The V gene end was trimmed by 5 bases and the J gene end by 3 bases; junction bases not matched to a gene: 6. The V gene's germline CDR1 is LNHDA and CDR2 SQIVND (reference sequence). The CDR3 loop reads CASSLDRVTNQPQHF. The CDR3 DNA follows: TGTGCCAGTAGTTTGGACAGGGTCACCAATCAGCCCCAGCATTTT.

This chain links TRBV18 with TRBJ1-5; possible D gene TRBD1, 5 bases. The CDR3 has 14 amino acids. V lost 3 bases and J lost 3, with 9 bases in between. CDR1 is KGHSH, CDR2 LQKENI, per germline. CDR3 amino acids: CASSPTAINQPQHF. In DNA form, the CDR3 reads TGTGCCAGCTCACCGACAGCAATCAATCAGCCCCAGCATTTT.

The V call is TRBV27, the J call TRBJ1-6, with no clear D. Trimming pared 0 bases from V and 7 bases from J, leaving 10 bases between. Per the germline V gene, CDR1 is MNHEY and CDR2 is SMNVEV (reference sequence). CDR3 length equals 15 residues. The CDR3 reads CASSLSRSHNSPLHF. The CDR3 DNA sequence: TGTGCCAGCAGTTTATCACGGAGCCACAATTCACCCCTCCACTTT.

Many counts were recorded for this clone. This chain links TRBV11-3 with TRBJ2-3, with 11 positions matching TRBD2. Germline CDR1 SGHNT, CDR2 YENEEA. Germline trimming cut 4 bases from V and 2 bases from J; bases unmatched to any gene: 2. The CDR3 contains 15 residues. The CDR3: CASSSGLAVTDTQYF. DNA of the CDR3: TGTGCCAGCAGCTCGGGACTAGCGGTCACAGATACGCAGTATTTT.

This sequence joins TRBV5-5 and TRBJ2-3, with D perhaps TRBD2 (6 bases). The ends were cut back, 2 bases at V and 3 bases at J, with 16 bases in the middle. CDR1 and CDR2 from the germline V gene are SGHKS and YYEKEE (reference sequence). CDR3 length: 16 amino acids. In nucleotides, the CDR3 is TGTGCCAGCAGCTTCGCAGCGGGCCGGGGGACAGATACGCAGTATTTT. Protein: CASSFAAGRGTDTQYF.

In regard to this clone: Other DNA sequences in this specimen translate into the identical CDR3. V is TRBV2 and J is TRBJ1-2; the D is unclear. In germline, CDR1 is SNHLY, CDR2 FYNNEI. V shed 5 bases and J shed 0 bases, with 4 bases lying between them. The CDR3 consists of 12 residues. The CDR3 DNA sequence: TGTGCCAGCAGTCAGGCTAACTATGGCTACACCTTC. This sequence encodes CASSQANYGYTF.